These 19 T cell receptor beta chains came from one sample sequenced in a study of T cell clonality in common variable immunodeficiency. General study results and limits: In common variable immunodeficiency, TCR beta chains reportedly carried fewer deletions and N-nucleotide insertions.

No antigens are known for them. Here immunoSEQ multiplex PCR was the method, and the copy in TCRdb shows in-frame clones only, minus some. Observed in the sample are about 33,000 clones, none of them singletons. The specimen was peripheral blood mononuclear cells. The source is a human donor with common variable immunodeficiency.

In this sample, this clone turned up a few times. The CDR3 region is CASSPAPRDYGYTF. The covered CDR3 bases are TGTGCCAGCAGCCCAGCTCCGAGGGACTATGGC. The chain combines TRBV7-3 with TRBJ1-2; the D is unclear. From the germline J gene comes the end of the CDR3, since the read stops 3 residues before it. This CDR3 region has 14 residues. CDR1 is SGHTA, CDR2 FQGTGA, per germline. Deletions cut 5 bases from V and 3 bases from J, with 13 bases between.

This clone occurred many times. The CDR3 extends 3 residues past the end of the read, so its final part is completed from the germline J gene. The chain is built from TRBV5-1 and TRBJ1-6; 7 bases are a match to TRBD1. The germline V gene encodes CDR1 SGHRS and CDR2 YFSETQ. CDR3 length: 14 amino acids. V was clipped by 5 bases and J by 10 bases; unmatched bases: 9. CDR3 in amino acids: CASSQQGSGSPLHF. The sequenced CDR3 bases are TGCGCCAGCAGTCAACAGGGGTCGGGGTCACCC. Using reference TRBV5-1 and TRBJ1-6 for the parts outside the CDR3, the full variable domain is KAGVTQTPRYLIKTRGQQVTLSCSPISGHRSVSWYQQTPGQGLQFLFEYFSETQRNKGNFPGRFSGRQFSNSRSEMNVSTLELGDSALYLCASSQQGSGSPLHFGNGTRLTVT.

On this clone: The CDR3 end is not reached by the read, which stops 3 residues before it; the germline J gene fills it in. J is TRBJ1-4 and V is TRBV18; 7 nucleotides agree with TRBD1. V gave up 6 bases and J gave up 6 bases; unmatched junction bases: 13. Germline CDR1 reads KGHSH; CDR2 reads LQKENI. This CDR3 has 16 residues. Partial CDR3 DNA: TGTGCCAGCTCGCTCGAGACGGGGACAGCGGATGAAAAA. It specifies CASSLETGTADEK. The complete CDR3 sequence is CASSLETGTADEKLFF.

Worth noting for this clone: With the read ending 3 residues before the CDR3 end, the germline J gene is used to fill in that end. The chain couples TRBV5-3 to TRBJ1-1; 9 nucleotides match TRBD1. TRBV5-3 is marked as an open reading frame, function uncertain. The CDR3 extends over 17 amino acids. V was clipped by 7 bases and J by 4 bases; unmatched bases: 17. The sequenced part of the CDR3 DNA is TGTGCCAGACCCAATCCCGCCGACACGACAGGGGGCACTGAA. It is translated as CARPNPADTTGGTE. From start to end, the CDR3 is CARPNPADTTGGTEAFF.

This clone has at least ten counts. The read terminates 3 residues before the CDR3 end, so the remaining end is supplied by the germline J gene. The genes are TRBV30 and TRBJ2-3, with D perhaps TRBD1 (6 bases). Germline V lookup: CDR1 GTSNPN, CDR2 SVGIG (reference sequence). V was trimmed by 3 bases and J by 1 base, leaving 8 bases between them. The CDR3 totals 13 residues. CDR3 DNA, as far as it was read: TGTGCCTGGAGAAGGACAGGCACAGATACG. This gives the protein CAWRRTGTDT. The full CDR3 sequence reads CAWRRTGTDTQYF.

Remarks on this clone: Read sequence stops 3 residues before the CDR3 end, and the germline J gene provides the missing end. The chain recombines TRBV19 with TRBJ1-4, with D possibly matching TRBD1 (5 bases). V dropped 3 bases and J dropped 8 bases, with 37 bases sitting between them. The length of the CDR3 is 22 residues. Germline assignment: CDR1 LNHDA and CDR2 SQIVND (reference sequence). Partial CDR3 DNA: TGTGCCAGTAGTATCCCATGGGACTCCCTAGACCGACAGTATCCTAATGGGGAAAAA. Its translation: CASSIPWDSLDRQYPNGEK. The full CDR3 is CASSIPWDSLDRQYPNGEKLFF.

This clone was counted at least ten times. The read halts 3 residues ahead of the CDR3 end, with the missing end drawn from the germline J gene. The genes are TRBV5-1 and TRBJ2-7; D may be TRBD1 (6 bases). Germline lookup yields CDR1 SGHRS and CDR2 YFSETQ. The CDR3 loop spans 18 amino acids. The V and J ends lost 0 bases and 0 bases respectively, with 19 bases between them. CDR3 protein: CASSLDLSPGVSSYEQYF. The sequenced part of the CDR3 DNA is TGCGCCAGCAGCTTGGACTTGTCGCCAGGGGTGAGCTCCTACGAG.

This clone was counted ten times or more. The read terminates 3 residues before the CDR3 end, so the remaining end is supplied by the germline J gene. V and J are TRBV6-1 and TRBJ2-7; TRBD2 might be the D (6 bases). The V end was cut by 3 bases, the J end by 5 bases, with 14 bases between. CDR3 length equals 14 residues. Germline CDR1 and CDR2: MNHNS and SASEGT. The part of the CDR3 DNA that was read is TGTGCCAGCAGTGACCCGGGGACTGGTAACGAG. Protein sequence: CASSDPGTGNE. The CDR3, in full, reads CASSDPGTGNEQYF.

This clone was observed at least ten times. The read falls 3 residues short of the CDR3 end, and the missing part is taken from the germline J gene. The genes are TRBV10-3 and TRBJ1-5, with a weak D call TRBD1 (5 bases). Germline V CDR1 and CDR2: ENHRY, SYGVKD. The CDR3 length is 14 residues. V lost 8 bases and J 2 bases, leaving 13 bases between the germline ends. The CDR3 bases that were read are TGTGCCATCGGACATCTTCGGGGCAATCAGCCC. It translates to CAIGHLRGNQP. The CDR3 in its entirety is CAIGHLRGNQPQHF.

This clone has ten or more counts. Read data end 3 residues before the CDR3 end; the end is taken from the germline J gene. Other nucleotide sequences in the sample specify the same CDR3. The V gene is TRBV2, the J gene TRBJ1-2; D is unresolved. The germline V gene encodes CDR1 SNHLY and CDR2 FYNNEI. Trimming took off 11 bases at V and 2 bases at J, with 15 bases between the two ends. The CDR3 is 13 amino acids. CDR3 residues: CALFRTANYGYTF. CDR3 DNA (partial): TGTGCCCTCTTTAGGACTGCAAACTATGGC.

This clone was recorded at least ten times. The DNA read from the CDR3 is TGTGCCAGCAGCCGGACAGGGAACAAAAACATT. It is translated as CASSRTGNKNI. The CDR3 in full is CASSRTGNKNIQYF. The chain combines TRBV7-9 with TRBJ2-4; TRBD1 matches at 8 bases. The observed sequence ends 3 residues before the CDR3 terminus, with the missing tail filled in from the germline J gene. In germline, CDR1 is SEHNR, CDR2 FQNEAQ (reference sequence). The trim removed 5 bases at V and 3 bases at J, leaving 3 bases unmatched. CDR3 length: 14 residues.

The CDR3 here is CASSPFTGLGDTEAFF. CDR3 DNA, as far as it was read: TGTGCCAGCTCACCGTTCACAGGGTTAGGGGACACTGAA. The rearrangement links TRBV18 to TRBJ1-1; D possibly corresponds to TRBD1 (6 bases). The CDR3 extends 3 residues past the end of the read, so its final part is completed from the germline J gene. Germline CDR1 and CDR2: KGHSH and LQKENI. The CDR3 totals 16 residues. V gave up 3 bases and J gave up 3 bases, with 17 bases separating them.

This clone showed up just a few times. The read halts 3 residues ahead of the CDR3 end, with the missing end drawn from the germline J gene. The V gene is TRBV7-6, the J gene TRBJ1-6; 7 bases match TRBD1. Germline-derived CDR1 and CDR2 are SGHVS and FNYEAQ. The CDR3 totals 16 residues. V lost 4 bases, J lost 7 bases, and 10 bases stayed unmatched. CDR3 loop: CASSSTRQGENSPLHF. The CDR3 DNA, read in part, is TGTGCCAGCAGCTCCACCCGACAGGGCGAGAATTCACCC.

With regard to this clone: Read data end 3 residues before the CDR3 end; the end is taken from the germline J gene. The chain uses TRBV10-2 and TRBJ1-2, with TRBD1 matching over 9 bases. This CDR3 spans 14 amino acids. Germline V gene sequence: CDR1 WSHSY, CDR2 SAAADI. Partial CDR3 DNA: TGCGCCAGCAACGGGGGACAGGGTAGTCGAGGC. Amino acid sequence: CASNGGQGSRG. The complete CDR3 reads CASNGGQGSRGYTF.

At least ten counts were recorded for this clone. Read coverage stops 3 residues before the CDR3 terminus; the germline J gene supplies the remainder. The gene calls are TRBV29-1 and TRBJ2-7; 9 bases are shared with TRBD1. J was trimmed by 4 bases and V by 2 bases; bases with no gene match: 6. The CDR3 is 14 amino acids. Per the germline V gene, CDR1 is SQVTM and CDR2 is ANQGSEA. The CDR3: CSVEMGQGRYEQYF. The covered CDR3 bases are TGCAGCGTTGAAATGGGACAGGGCCGATACGAG.

Comment on this clone: The CDR3 goes on 3 residues after the read ends, and that part is filled in from the germline J gene. The rearrangement uses TRBV18 and TRBJ1-3, with 7 bases matching TRBD1. In germline, CDR1 is KGHSH, CDR2 LQKENI. This CDR3 has 14 residues. V gave up 3 bases and J gave up 2 bases; unmatched junction bases: 1. The sequenced CDR3 bases are TGTGCCAGCTCACCGACAGGGCCTGGAAACACC. Translated, it gives CASSPTGPGNT. The whole CDR3 sequence is CASSPTGPGNTIYF.

This clone showed up many times. The CDR3 goes on 3 residues after the read ends, and that part is filled in from the germline J gene. This chain links TRBV30 with TRBJ2-1; 10 nucleotides align to TRBD1. The CDR3 runs to 14 residues. After removal of 4 bases from V and 6 bases from J, the junction contained 6 bases not matched to a gene. The V gene's germline CDR1 is GTSNPN and CDR2 SVGIG (reference sequence). The CDR3 DNA, read in part, is TGTGCCTGGATGGGGGACAGGGGTCTCAATGAG. The encoded protein is CAWMGDRGLNE. The complete CDR3 reads CAWMGDRGLNEQFF.

Concerning this clone itself: The CDR3 end falls 3 residues outside the read, so it is completed with the germline J gene. The V and J genes are TRBV18 and TRBJ2-2; maybe TRBD1 (6 bases). CDR3 size: 19 residues. Germline CDR1 is KGHSH and CDR2 is LQKENI. V was cut by 2 bases and J by 0 bases, with 19 bases left in between. The DNA read from the CDR3 is TGTGCCAGCTCACCAATGGCGGCAGGGGAATCCGCGAACACCGGGGAG. Translating it yields CASSPMAAGESANTGE. The full CDR3 sequence reads CASSPMAAGESANTGELFF.

This clone was seen a few times. The read ends 3 residues shy of where the CDR3 ends; the end is completed using the germline J gene. V gene TRBV19 combines with J gene TRBJ2-4, with 11 bases aligning to TRBD2. With V trimmed by 6 bases and J by 0 bases, 13 bases remained unmatched. CDR1 and CDR2 from the germline V gene are LNHDA and SQIVND (reference sequence). This CDR3 region has 19 residues. CDR3 DNA (partial): TGTGCCAGTAGCCCGGGAGCGGGACTAGCGGTGGTAGCCAAAAACATT. Translated, it gives CASSPGAGLAVVAKNI. The full CDR3 protein reads CASSPGAGLAVVAKNIQYF.